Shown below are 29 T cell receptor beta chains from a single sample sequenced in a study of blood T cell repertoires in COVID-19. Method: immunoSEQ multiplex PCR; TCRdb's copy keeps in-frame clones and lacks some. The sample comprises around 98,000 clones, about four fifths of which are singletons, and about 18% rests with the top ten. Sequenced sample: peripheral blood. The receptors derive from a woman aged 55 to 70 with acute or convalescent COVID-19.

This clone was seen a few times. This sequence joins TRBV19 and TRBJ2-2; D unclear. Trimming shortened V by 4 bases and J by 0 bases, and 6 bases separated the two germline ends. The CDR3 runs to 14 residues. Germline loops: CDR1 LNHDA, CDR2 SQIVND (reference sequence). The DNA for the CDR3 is TGTGCCAGTAGTACTATATCGAACACCGGGGAGCTGTTTTTT. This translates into CASSTISNTGELFF.

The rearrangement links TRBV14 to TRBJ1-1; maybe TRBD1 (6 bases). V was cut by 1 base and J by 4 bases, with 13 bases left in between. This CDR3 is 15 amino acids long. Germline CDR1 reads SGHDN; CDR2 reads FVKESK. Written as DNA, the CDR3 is TGTGCCAGCAGCCAAGTCCCCAGGGGACGCACTGAAGCTTTCTTT. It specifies CASSQVPRGRTEAFF.

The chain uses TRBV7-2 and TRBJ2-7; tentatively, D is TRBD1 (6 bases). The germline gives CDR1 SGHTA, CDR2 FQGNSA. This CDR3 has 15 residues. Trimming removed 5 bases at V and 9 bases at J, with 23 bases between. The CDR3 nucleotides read TGTGCCAGCAGCCCACGACAGGACCCTACTTCGGGGCAGTACTTC. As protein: CASSPRQDPTSGQYF.

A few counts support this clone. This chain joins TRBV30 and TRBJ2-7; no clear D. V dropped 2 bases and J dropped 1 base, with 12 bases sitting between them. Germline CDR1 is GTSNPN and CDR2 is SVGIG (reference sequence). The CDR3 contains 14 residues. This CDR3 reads CAWSKRSRSYEQYF. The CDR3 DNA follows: TGTGCCTGGAGTAAACGGAGTCGGTCCTACGAGCAGTACTTC.

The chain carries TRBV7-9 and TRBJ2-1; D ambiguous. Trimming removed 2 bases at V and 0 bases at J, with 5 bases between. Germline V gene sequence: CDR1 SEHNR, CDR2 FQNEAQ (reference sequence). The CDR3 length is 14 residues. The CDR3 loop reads CASSLSISYNEQFF. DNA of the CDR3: TGTGCCAGCAGCTTATCAATCTCCTACAATGAGCAGTTCTTC. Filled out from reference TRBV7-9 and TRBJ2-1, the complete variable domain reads DTGVSQNPRHKITKRGQNVTFRCDPISEHNRLYWYRQTLGQGPEFLTYFQNEAQLEKSRLLSDRFSAERPKGSFSTLEIQRTEQGDSAMYLCASSLSISYNEQFFGPGTRLTVL.

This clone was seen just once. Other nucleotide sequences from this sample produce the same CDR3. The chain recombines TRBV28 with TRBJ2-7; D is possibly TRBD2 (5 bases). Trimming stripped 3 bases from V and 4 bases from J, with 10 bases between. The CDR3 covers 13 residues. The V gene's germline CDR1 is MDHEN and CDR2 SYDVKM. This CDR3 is CASSFGKGYEQYF. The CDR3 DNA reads TGTGCCAGCAGTTTCGGGAAAGGGTACGAGCAGTACTTC.

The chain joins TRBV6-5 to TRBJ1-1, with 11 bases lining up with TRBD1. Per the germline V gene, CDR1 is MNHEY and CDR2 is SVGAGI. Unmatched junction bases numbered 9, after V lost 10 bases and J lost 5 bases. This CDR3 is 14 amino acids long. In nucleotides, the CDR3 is TGTGCCACCGTCTCCGGGACAGGGGGAACTGAAGCTTTCTTT. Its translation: CATVSGTGGTEAFF.

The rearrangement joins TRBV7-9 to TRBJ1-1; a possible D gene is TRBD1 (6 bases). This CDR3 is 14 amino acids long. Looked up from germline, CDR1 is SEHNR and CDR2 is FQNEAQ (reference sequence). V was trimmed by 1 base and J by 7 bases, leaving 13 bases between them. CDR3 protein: CASSLEGGGSEAFF. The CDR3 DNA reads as TGTGCCAGCAGCTTAGAAGGGGGTGGGAGTGAAGCTTTCTTT.

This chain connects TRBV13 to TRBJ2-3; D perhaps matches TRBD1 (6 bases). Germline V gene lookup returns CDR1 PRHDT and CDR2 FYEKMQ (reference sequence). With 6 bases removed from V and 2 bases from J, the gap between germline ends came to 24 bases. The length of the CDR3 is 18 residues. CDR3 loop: CASSLPPFMGAHTDTQYF. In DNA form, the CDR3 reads TGTGCCAGCAGTCTTCCCCCGTTTATGGGGGCTCACACAGATACGCAGTATTTT. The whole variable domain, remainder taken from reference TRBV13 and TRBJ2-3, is AAGVIQSPRHLIKEKRETATLKCYPIPRHDTVYWYQQGPGQDPQFLISFYEKMQSDKGSIPDRFSAQQFSDYHSELNMSSLELGDSALYFCASSLPPFMGAHTDTQYFGPGTRLTVL.

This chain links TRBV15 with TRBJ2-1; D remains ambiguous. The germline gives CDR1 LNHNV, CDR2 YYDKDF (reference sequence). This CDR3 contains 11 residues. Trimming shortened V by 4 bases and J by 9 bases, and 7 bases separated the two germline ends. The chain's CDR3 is CATSTRGEQFF. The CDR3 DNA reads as TGTGCCACCAGCACCCGCGGTGAGCAGTTCTTC.

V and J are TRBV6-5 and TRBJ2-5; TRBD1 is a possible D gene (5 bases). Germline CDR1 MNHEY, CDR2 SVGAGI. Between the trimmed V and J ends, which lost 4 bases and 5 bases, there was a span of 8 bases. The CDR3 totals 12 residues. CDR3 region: CASSSRVETQYF. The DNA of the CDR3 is TGTGCCAGCAGTTCCAGGGTGGAGACCCAGTACTTC.

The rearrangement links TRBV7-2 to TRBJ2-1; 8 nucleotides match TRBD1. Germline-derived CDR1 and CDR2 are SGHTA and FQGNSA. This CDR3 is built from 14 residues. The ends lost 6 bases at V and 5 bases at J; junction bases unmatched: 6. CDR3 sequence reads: CASRLMGQDNEQFF. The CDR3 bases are TGTGCCAGCAGGTTAATGGGACAGGACAATGAGCAGTTCTTC.

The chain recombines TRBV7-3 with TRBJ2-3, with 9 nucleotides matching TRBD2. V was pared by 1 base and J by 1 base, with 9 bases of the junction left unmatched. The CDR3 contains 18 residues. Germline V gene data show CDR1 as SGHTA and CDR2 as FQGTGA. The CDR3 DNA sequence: TGTGCCAGCAGCTTAAATGCGGCGGCTAGCGGGGGCACAGATACGCAGTATTTT. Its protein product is CASSLNAAASGGTDTQYF.

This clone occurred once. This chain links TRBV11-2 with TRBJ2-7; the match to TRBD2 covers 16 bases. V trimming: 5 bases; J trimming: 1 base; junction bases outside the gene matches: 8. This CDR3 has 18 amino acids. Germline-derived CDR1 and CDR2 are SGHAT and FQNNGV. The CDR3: CASSRGTSGGARSYEQYF. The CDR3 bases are TGTGCCAGCAGCCGCGGGACTAGCGGGGGGGCTAGGTCCTACGAGCAGTACTTC.

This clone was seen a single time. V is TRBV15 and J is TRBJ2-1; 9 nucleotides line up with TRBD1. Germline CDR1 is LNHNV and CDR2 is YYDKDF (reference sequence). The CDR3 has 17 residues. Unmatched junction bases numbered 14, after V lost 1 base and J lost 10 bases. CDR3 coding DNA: TGTGCCACCAGCAGAGGGATCTTAGGACAGGGGTCGGGGGAGCAGTTCTTC. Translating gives CATSRGILGQGSGEQFF.

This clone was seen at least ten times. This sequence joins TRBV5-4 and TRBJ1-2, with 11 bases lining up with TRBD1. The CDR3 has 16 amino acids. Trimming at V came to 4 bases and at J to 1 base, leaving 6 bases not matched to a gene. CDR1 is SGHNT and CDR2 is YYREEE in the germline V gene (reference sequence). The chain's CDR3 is CASSTGQGAVNYGYTF. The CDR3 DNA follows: TGTGCCAGCAGCACCGGACAGGGGGCGGTTAACTATGGCTACACCTTC.

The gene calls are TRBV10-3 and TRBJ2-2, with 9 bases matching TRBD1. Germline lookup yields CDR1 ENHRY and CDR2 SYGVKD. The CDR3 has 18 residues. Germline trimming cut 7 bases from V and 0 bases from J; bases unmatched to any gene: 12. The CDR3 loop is CAINLGQGVLPNTGELFF. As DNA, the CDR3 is TGTGCCATCAATTTGGGACAGGGCGTCCTACCGAACACCGGGGAGCTGTTTTTT.

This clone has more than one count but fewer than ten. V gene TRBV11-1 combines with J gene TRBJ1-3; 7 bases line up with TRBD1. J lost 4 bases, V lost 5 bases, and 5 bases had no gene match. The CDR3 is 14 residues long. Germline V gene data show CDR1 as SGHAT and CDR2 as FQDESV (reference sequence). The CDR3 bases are TGTGCCAGCAGCACCACGGGACAGGGAAACACCATATATTTT. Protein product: CASSTTGQGNTIYF.

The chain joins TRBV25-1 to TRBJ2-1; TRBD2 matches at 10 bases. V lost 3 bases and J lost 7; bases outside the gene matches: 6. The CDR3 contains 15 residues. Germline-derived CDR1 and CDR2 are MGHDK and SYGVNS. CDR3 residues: CASSDRSGGRNEQFF. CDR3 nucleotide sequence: TGTGCCAGCAGTGACCGTAGCGGGGGGAGGAATGAGCAGTTCTTC.

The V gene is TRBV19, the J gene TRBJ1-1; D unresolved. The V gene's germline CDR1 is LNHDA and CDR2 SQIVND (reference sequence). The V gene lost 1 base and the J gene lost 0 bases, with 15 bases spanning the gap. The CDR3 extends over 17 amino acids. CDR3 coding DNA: TGTGCCAGTAGTATAGTCTTCGCCAGGAAGATGAACACTGAAGCTTTCTTT. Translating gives CASSIVFARKMNTEAFF.

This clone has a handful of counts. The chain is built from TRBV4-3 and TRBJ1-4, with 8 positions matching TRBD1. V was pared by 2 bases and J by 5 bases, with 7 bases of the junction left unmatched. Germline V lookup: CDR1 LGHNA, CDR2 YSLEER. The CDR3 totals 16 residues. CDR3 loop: CASSQHPTGANEKLFF. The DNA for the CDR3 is TGCGCCAGCAGCCAACATCCGACAGGGGCGAATGAAAAACTGTTTTTT.

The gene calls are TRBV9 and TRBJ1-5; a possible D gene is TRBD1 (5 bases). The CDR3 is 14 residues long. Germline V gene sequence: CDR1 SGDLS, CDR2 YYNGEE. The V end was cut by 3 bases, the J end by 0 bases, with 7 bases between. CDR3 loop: CASSAGYSNQPQHF. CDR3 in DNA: TGTGCCAGCAGCGCAGGGTATAGCAATCAGCCCCAGCATTTT.

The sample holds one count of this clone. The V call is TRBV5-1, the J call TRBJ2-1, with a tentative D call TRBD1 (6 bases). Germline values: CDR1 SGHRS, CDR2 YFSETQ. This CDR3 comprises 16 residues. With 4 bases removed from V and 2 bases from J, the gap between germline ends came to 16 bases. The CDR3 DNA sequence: TGCGCCAGCAGCACAGAACAGGGTTGGACCTACAATGAGCAGTTCTTC. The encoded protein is CASSTEQGWTYNEQFF.

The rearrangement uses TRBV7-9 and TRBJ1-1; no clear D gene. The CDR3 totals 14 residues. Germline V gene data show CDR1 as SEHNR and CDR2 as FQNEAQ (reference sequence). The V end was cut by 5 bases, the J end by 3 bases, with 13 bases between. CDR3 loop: CASSPRGGDTEAFF. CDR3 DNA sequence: TGTGCCAGCAGCCCGCGGGGAGGAGACACTGAAGCTTTCTTT.

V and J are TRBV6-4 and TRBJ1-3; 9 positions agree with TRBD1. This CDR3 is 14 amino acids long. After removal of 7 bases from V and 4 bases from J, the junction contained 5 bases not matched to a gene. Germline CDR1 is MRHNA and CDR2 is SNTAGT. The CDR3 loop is CASTWDREGNTIYF. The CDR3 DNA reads TGTGCCAGCACCTGGGACAGGGAAGGAAACACCATATATTTT.

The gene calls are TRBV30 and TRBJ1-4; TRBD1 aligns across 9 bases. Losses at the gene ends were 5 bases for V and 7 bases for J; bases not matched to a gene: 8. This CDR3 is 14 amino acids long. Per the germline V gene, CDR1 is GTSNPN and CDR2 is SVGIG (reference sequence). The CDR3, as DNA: TGTGCCTGGCACCGACAGGGGGGGATTGAAAAACTGTTTTTT. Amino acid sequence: CAWHRQGGIEKLFF. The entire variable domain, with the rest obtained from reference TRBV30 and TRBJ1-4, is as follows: SQTIHQWPATLVQPVGSPLSLECTVEGTSNPNLYWYRQAAGRGLQLLFYSVGIGQISSEVPQNLSASRPQDRQFILSSKKLLLSDSGFYLCAWHRQGGIEKLFFGSGTQLSVL.

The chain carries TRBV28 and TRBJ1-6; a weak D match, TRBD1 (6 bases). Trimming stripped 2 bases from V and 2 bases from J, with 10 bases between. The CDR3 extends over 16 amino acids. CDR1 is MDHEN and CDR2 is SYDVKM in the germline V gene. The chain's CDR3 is CASSLQGRAYNSPLHF. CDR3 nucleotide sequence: TGTGCCAGCAGTTTACAGGGGAGAGCCTATAATTCACCCCTCCACTTT.

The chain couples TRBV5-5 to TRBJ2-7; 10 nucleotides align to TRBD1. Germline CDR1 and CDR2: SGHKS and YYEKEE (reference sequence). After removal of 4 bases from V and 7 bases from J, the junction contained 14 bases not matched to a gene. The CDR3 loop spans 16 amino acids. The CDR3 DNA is TGTGCCAGCAGCCCAACGTCCGGGACAGGGGTAAAAGAGCAGTACTTC. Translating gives CASSPTSGTGVKEQYF. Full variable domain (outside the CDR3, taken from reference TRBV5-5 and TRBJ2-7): DAGVTQSPTHLIKTRGQQVTLRCSPISGHKSVSWYQQVLGQGPQFIFQYYEKEERGRGNFPDRFSARQFPNYSSELNVNALLLGDSALYLCASSPTSGTGVKEQYFGPGTRLTVT.

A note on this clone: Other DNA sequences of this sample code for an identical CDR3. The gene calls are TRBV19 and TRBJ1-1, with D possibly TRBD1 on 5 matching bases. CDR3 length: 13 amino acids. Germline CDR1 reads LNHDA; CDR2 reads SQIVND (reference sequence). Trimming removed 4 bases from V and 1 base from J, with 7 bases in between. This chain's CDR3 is CASSTTGNTEAFF. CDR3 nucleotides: TGTGCCAGTAGTACTACAGGGAACACTGAAGCTTTCTTT.